The 30 T cell receptor beta chains given below trace back to one sample, sequenced in a study of cytomegalovirus exposure and HLA in healthy donors. The PCR contained 60 Vbeta and 13 Jbeta primers. Libraries were prepared by immunoSEQ multiplex PCR; TCRdb keeps only in-frame clonotypes and omits some of them. This sample has over 150,000 clones; roughly 80% occur once, and the top ten carry around 8%. The sample consisted of PBMCs. Receptors were obtained from a male donor in good health and CMV-seropositive.

This chain joins TRBV20-1 and TRBJ1-2; a possible D gene is TRBD1 (6 bases). The CDR3 sequence is 11 residues long. Germline CDR1 is DFQATT and CDR2 is SNEGSKA (reference sequence). V was pared by 0 bases and J by 7 bases, with 6 bases between. The CDR3 sequence is CSARDRGGYTF. CDR3 nucleotides: TGCAGTGCTAGAGACAGGGGTGGCTACACCTTC.

The CDR3 region is CASSQGVATNEKLFF. The DNA of the CDR3 is TGTGCCAGCTCACAGGGAGTTGCAACTAATGAAAAACTGTTTTTT. V gene TRBV18 combines with J gene TRBJ1-4; D not certain. The CDR3 runs to 15 residues. V lost 4 bases and J lost 0, with 9 bases in between. CDR1 is KGHSH and CDR2 is LQKENI in the germline V gene.

This clone was counted once. The chain uses TRBV30 and TRBJ2-3; a weak D match, TRBD2 (5 bases). This CDR3 comprises 14 residues. Germline lookup yields CDR1 GTSNPN and CDR2 SVGIG (reference sequence). The ends were cut back, 2 bases at V and 5 bases at J, with 14 bases in the middle. CDR3: CAWSHSGEGDTQYF. CDR3 DNA sequence: TGTGCCTGGAGTCACAGCGGAGAAGGAGATACGCAGTATTTT.

The CDR3 nucleotides are TGTGCCAGCAGTCATCCGGACAGGGTGACCGGGGAGCTGTTTTTT. Its protein is CASSHPDRVTGELFF. This chain joins TRBV28 and TRBJ2-2, with 8 bases matching TRBD1. CDR1 and CDR2 (germline): MDHEN, SYDVKM. Trimming took 5 bases from V and 5 from J; bases not matched to a gene: 7. CDR3 length: 15 residues.

About this clone itself: In the same sample, other DNA sequences code for this CDR3. The chain uses TRBV6-6 and TRBJ2-7, with D perhaps TRBD2 (6 bases). The CDR3 runs 15 residues. Germline V gene lookup returns CDR1 MNHNY and CDR2 SVGAGI (reference sequence). The V end was cut by 5 bases, the J end by 4 bases, with 18 bases between. CDR3 nucleotide sequence: TGTGCCAGCAGTCCCCGGGGGACTCTCTCGTACGAGCAGTACTTC. Amino acid sequence: CASSPRGTLSYEQYF.

In this sample, this clone turned up once. This chain connects TRBV4-3 to TRBJ2-2, with no clear D. The CDR3 is 15 residues long. The V end was cut by 5 bases, the J end by 3 bases, with 13 bases between. Germline CDR1 LGHNA, CDR2 YSLEER. The CDR3 DNA reads as TGCGCCAGCAGCGACCAGAGGCTGGACACCGGGGAGCTGTTTTTT. Amino acids: CASSDQRLDTGELFF.

The gene calls are TRBV28 and TRBJ2-1; maybe TRBD2 (5 bases). CDR3 length equals 12 residues. Germline lookup yields CDR1 MDHEN and CDR2 SYDVKM. Between the trimmed V and J ends, which lost 4 bases and 6 bases, there was a span of 7 bases. In nucleotides, the CDR3 is TGTGCCAGCAGTTCGACTATCAATGAGCAGTTCTTC. Its protein product is CASSSTINEQFF.

This chain joins TRBV7-9 and TRBJ1-4; TRBD1 aligns across 10 bases. The CDR3 has 15 amino acids. The germline CDR1 and CDR2 sequences are SEHNR and FQNEAQ (reference sequence). Trimming at V came to 5 bases and at J to 5 bases, leaving 5 bases not matched to a gene. The CDR3 DNA sequence: TGTGCCAGCAGCCCGACAGGGGGCAAGAATGAAAAACTGTTTTTT. Encoded protein: CASSPTGGKNEKLFF.

This clone was detected a few times. This chain's CDR3 is CASSSGTIGYTF. In DNA, the CDR3 is TGTGCCAGTAGTTCCGGGACAATCGGCTACACCTTC. The chain is built from TRBV19 and TRBJ1-2; perhaps TRBD1 as D (6 bases). Germline lookup yields CDR1 LNHDA and CDR2 SQIVND (reference sequence). V lost 5 bases and J 8 bases, leaving 12 bases between the germline ends. The CDR3 is 12 residues long.

The chain is built from TRBV10-1 and TRBJ2-1; TRBD2 matches at 13 bases. CDR3 length: 17 amino acids. V was clipped by 4 bases and J by 6 bases; unmatched bases: 9. From germline, CDR1 is WNHNN and CDR2 SYGVQD (reference sequence). CDR3 amino acids: CASSASGLAGRGNEQFF. The CDR3 bases are TGCGCCAGCAGTGCCTCGGGACTAGCGGGGAGGGGCAATGAGCAGTTCTTC.

In its sample, this clone was seen a few times. In DNA form, the CDR3 reads TGTGCCAGCAGTAGCGGGGTTGGTAATGAGCAGTTCTTC. Amino acids: CASSSGVGNEQFF. The chain uses TRBV7-6 and TRBJ2-1; 8 bases match TRBD2. This CDR3 is 13 amino acids long. Trimming cost V 6 bases and J 7 bases; bases outside gene matches: 5. Germline loops: CDR1 SGHVS, CDR2 FNYEAQ.

About this clone itself: The junction departs from the called germline gene at one end, perhaps through a read error. V gene TRBV7-9 combines with J gene TRBJ2-7, with no clear D. The CDR3 sequence is 16 residues long. Germline values: CDR1 SEHNR, CDR2 FQNEAQ (reference sequence). CDR3 DNA sequence: TGTTCCAGCAGCCCACTTGGCGGCAGCCTTGGCTACGAGCAGTACTTC. It translates to CSSSPLGGSLGYEQYF.

The chain has TRBV18 and TRBJ2-7, with D perhaps TRBD1 (6 bases). Germline values: CDR1 KGHSH, CDR2 LQKENI. The ends were cut back, 0 bases at V and 1 base at J, with 10 bases in the middle. This CDR3 region has 15 residues. CDR3 in DNA: TGTGCCAGCTCACCACCCCCCAGGGGTTCCTACGAGCAGTACTTC. Translating it yields CASSPPPRGSYEQYF.

V and J are TRBV5-1 and TRBJ2-2, with a tentative D call TRBD2 (5 bases). Trimming took off 4 bases at V and 7 bases at J, with 11 bases between the two ends. Germline assignment: CDR1 SGHRS and CDR2 YFSETQ. The CDR3 loop spans 13 amino acids. In DNA form, the CDR3 reads TGCGCCAGCAGCCCAAGTGAGGGCGGGGAGCTGTTTTTT. Translation gives CASSPSEGGELFF.

The J gene is TRBJ2-3, the V gene TRBV11-2; D perhaps matches TRBD2 (6 bases). The CDR3 sequence is 15 residues long. Germline V gene lookup returns CDR1 SGHAT and CDR2 FQNNGV. Deletions cut 3 bases from V and 2 bases from J, with 12 bases between. CDR3 sequence: CASSFGLYSTDTQYF. In DNA form, the CDR3 reads TGTGCCAGCAGCTTCGGACTATACTCCACAGATACGCAGTATTTT.

The rearrangement links TRBV7-7 to TRBJ2-5; 13 bases match TRBD2. Trimming at V came to 4 bases and at J to 5 bases, leaving 4 bases not matched to a gene. Per the germline V gene, CDR1 is SSHAT and CDR2 is FNYEAQ (reference sequence). This CDR3 comprises 15 residues. The CDR3 DNA reads TGTGCCAGCAGCTCGGGACTAGCGGGACTTGAGACCCAGTACTTC. Translated, it gives CASSSGLAGLETQYF.

This chain joins TRBV5-5 and TRBJ1-3; 7 bases are a match to TRBD1. The CDR3 spans 15 residues. In germline, CDR1 is SGHKS, CDR2 YYEKEE (reference sequence). Trimming at V came to 4 bases and at J to 1 base, leaving 5 bases not matched to a gene. CDR3 sequence: CASSPTGVSGNTIYF. In DNA form, the CDR3 reads TGTGCCAGCAGCCCAACAGGGGTTTCTGGAAACACCATATATTTT.

This chain joins TRBV10-1 and TRBJ2-7; tentatively, D is TRBD2 (6 bases). Trimming removed 4 bases from V and 3 bases from J, with 22 bases in between. Germline V gene lookup returns CDR1 WNHNN and CDR2 SYGVQD (reference sequence). This CDR3 spans 17 amino acids. The CDR3 loop reads CASSARGAGRGNYEQYF. The CDR3 region has the DNA TGCGCCAGCAGTGCCCGGGGAGCGGGCCGGGGAAACTACGAGCAGTACTTC.

In the case of this clone: One junction end does not reproduce the germline sequence, and a read error may be involved. V is TRBV28 and J is TRBJ2-7; a weak D match, TRBD2 (6 bases). The CDR3 has 11 amino acids. CDR1 is MDHEN, CDR2 SYDVKM, per germline. The CDR3 bases are TGTGCCAGCAGTTTTGGCCGGACTACCTTGTTC. Protein sequence: CASSFGRTTLF.

The rearrangement links TRBV14 to TRBJ1-1; D is possibly TRBD1 (6 bases). Germline V gene data show CDR1 as SGHDN and CDR2 as FVKESK. The CDR3 length is 17 residues. Trimming took off 0 bases at V and 5 bases at J, with 19 bases between the two ends. In DNA form, the CDR3 reads TGTGCCAGCAGCCAAGATCTCTGGGCAGGGGTAGGAACTGAAGCTTTCTTT. Translating it yields CASSQDLWAGVGTEAFF.

The chain uses TRBV11-3 and TRBJ2-1; maybe TRBD1 (7 bases). The CDR3 has 15 amino acids. Germline CDR1 SGHNT, CDR2 YENEEA. V was clipped by 5 bases and J by 7 bases, with 18 bases between them. The CDR3 nucleotides read TGTGCCAGCAGCCCGACAGGGACTTTAGAGAATGAGCAGTTCTTC. Its protein product is CASSPTGTLENEQFF.

The rearrangement joins TRBV18 to TRBJ2-2; D is perhaps TRBD1 (6 bases). The CDR3 has 16 residues. V lost 3 bases to trimming and J lost 2 bases, with 13 bases between them. Germline CDR1 reads KGHSH; CDR2 reads LQKENI. The CDR3 spells CASSPRTDLNTGELFF. Written as DNA, the CDR3 is TGTGCCAGCTCACCTAGGACAGATCTCAACACCGGGGAGCTGTTTTTT. The whole variable domain, remainder taken from reference TRBV18 and TRBJ2-2, is NAGVMQNPRHLVRRRGQEARLRCSPMKGHSHVYWYRQLPEEGLKFMVYLQKENIIDESGMPKERFSAEFPKEGPSILRIQQVVRGDSAAYFCASSPRTDLNTGELFFGEGSRLTVL.

The chain links TRBV7-9 to TRBJ1-2; no clear D gene. CDR1 is SEHNR, CDR2 FQNEAQ, per germline (reference sequence). Trimming took 6 bases from V and 3 from J, leaving 8 bases between them. CDR3 length: 12 residues. CDR3 residues: CASSPTDYGYTF. In nucleotides, the CDR3 is TGTGCCAGCAGTCCCACTGACTATGGCTACACCTTC.

Only one count was recorded for this clone. This chain uses TRBV4-3 with TRBJ1-5, with 8 positions matching TRBD1. Germline assignment: CDR1 LGHNA and CDR2 YSLEER. The V and J ends lost 4 bases and 6 bases, in that order; junction bases with no gene match: 5. The CDR3 contains 14 residues. The CDR3 bases are TGCGCCAGCAGCCCCGCAGGGGGCAGTCAGCCCCAGCATTTT. Translating it yields CASSPAGGSQPQHF.

The chain uses TRBV5-1 and TRBJ2-1; 12 bases line up with TRBD2. The CDR3 consists of 15 residues. Germline V gene lookup returns CDR1 SGHRS and CDR2 YFSETQ. With V trimmed by 4 bases and J by 7 bases, 6 bases remained unmatched. The CDR3 is CASSETSGGQNEQFF. The CDR3 DNA is TGCGCCAGCAGCGAGACTAGCGGGGGACAGAATGAGCAGTTCTTC.

This chain joins TRBV2 and TRBJ1-4; weak D call: TRBD1 (6 bases). Trimming stripped 4 bases from V and 10 bases from J, with 19 bases between. Germline assignment: CDR1 SNHLY and CDR2 FYNNEI. This CDR3 comprises 15 residues. The CDR3 nucleotides are TGTGCCAGCAGTGCGGATCAGGGGTCGGTTGGAAAACTGTTTTTT. Translation: CASSADQGSVGKLFF.

The J gene is TRBJ2-1, the V gene TRBV7-9; tentatively, D is TRBD1 (6 bases). Trimming removed 5 bases at V and 6 bases at J, with 17 bases between. In germline, CDR1 is SEHNR, CDR2 FQNEAQ (reference sequence). The CDR3 contains 15 residues. This CDR3 is CASSPRQAKSNEQFF. The DNA for the CDR3 is TGTGCCAGCAGCCCAAGACAGGCGAAGTCCAATGAGCAGTTCTTC. Drawing the rest from reference TRBV7-9 and TRBJ2-1, the complete variable domain is DTGVSQNPRHKITKRGQNVTFRCDPISEHNRLYWYRQTLGQGPEFLTYFQNEAQLEKSRLLSDRFSAERPKGSFSTLEIQRTEQGDSAMYLCASSPRQAKSNEQFFGPGTRLTVL.

The genes are TRBV5-1 and TRBJ2-5; the D gene is possibly TRBD1 (5 bases). Germline values: CDR1 SGHRS, CDR2 YFSETQ. The CDR3 totals 14 residues. Deletions cut 4 bases from V and 4 bases from J, with 14 bases between. CDR3 in DNA: TGCGCCAGCAGCGTCCGGTGGGGCGGAGAGACCCAGTACTTC. It translates to CASSVRWGGETQYF. Variable domain in full (rest from reference TRBV5-1 and TRBJ2-5): KAGVTQTPRYLIKTRGQQVTLSCSPISGHRSVSWYQQTPGQGLQFLFEYFSETQRNKGNFPGRFSGRQFSNSRSEMNVSTLELGDSALYLCASSVRWGGETQYFGPGTRLLVL.

This clone was seen a few times. V is TRBV5-1 and J is TRBJ1-1; D is undetermined. CDR3 length: 15 amino acids. The germline V gene encodes CDR1 SGHRS and CDR2 YFSETQ. The germline V and J ends were trimmed by 0 bases and 1 base, with 10 bases remaining between them. CDR3: CASSLVLGANTEAFF. CDR3 coding DNA: TGCGCCAGCAGCTTGGTGCTAGGAGCGAACACTGAAGCTTTCTTT.

This clone has only one observation. The rearrangement links TRBV13 to TRBJ2-5, with 10 bases aligning to TRBD2. CDR3 length: 16 residues. After removal of 3 bases from V and 4 bases from J, the junction contained 8 bases not matched to a gene. The germline V gene has CDR1 PRHDT and CDR2 FYEKMQ (reference sequence). CDR3 coding DNA: TGTGCCAGCAGCTTCTTTAGCGGGGGGCGGGGAGAGACCCAGTACTTC. Amino acid sequence: CASSFFSGGRGETQYF.